A selection of T cell receptor beta chains follows, all from one sample in a study of shared clonotypes between healthy human individuals. Here immunoSEQ multiplex PCR was the method, and the copy in TCRdb shows in-frame clones only, minus some. The sample lists 760,000 or so clones, around 96% occurring once. The specimen sequenced was naive CD8+ T cells sorted from blood. The receptor set was obtained from a young man in good health. CDR3s include the opening cysteine and the closing phenylalanine or tryptophan. The order of the fields is J gene, V gene, D gene, clone size, CDR3 DNA, CDR3 protein. The D gene is left open where the match is weak. A row's size may be missing; if present it is once, few, many or a size class.

>TRBJ2-1|TRBV9|-|-
TGTGCCAGCAGCGGGCCCTCCGGGATTGAGCAGTTCTTC
CASSGPSGIEQFF
>TRBJ2-3|TRBV2|-|-
TGTGCCAGCAGTTCCAACAGGGTAGTAAACACAGATACGCAGTATTTT
CASSSNRVVNTDTQYF
>TRBJ2-1|TRBV29-1|TRBD2|-
TGCAGCGTCCGCCCCCCTAGCGGGAGCAATGAGCAGTTCTTC
CSVRPPSGSNEQFF
>TRBJ1-1|TRBV7-8|-|-
TGTGCCAGCAGCGCATCCGGGACAATGAACACTGAAGCTTTCTTT
CASSASGTMNTEAFF
>TRBJ2-2|TRBV9|-|-
TGTGCCAGCAGCGTAGGGGGGGACACCGGGGAGCTGTTTTTT
CASSVGGDTGELFF
>TRBJ2-5|TRBV9|TRBD1|-
TGTGCCAGCAGCGTAGATTGGGACAGGGGAGAGACCCAGTACTTC
CASSVDWDRGETQYF
>TRBJ2-7|TRBV4-3|-|-
TGCGCCAGCAGCCAAGCACTCGGGTCCCTTTACGAGCAGTACTTC
CASSQALGSLYEQYF
>TRBJ1-3|TRBV9|-|once
TGTGCCAGCAGCCCGAAAAGAAACACCATATATTTT
CASSPKRNTIYF
>TRBJ2-1|TRBV29-1|-|-
TGCAGCGTTGTTTCGAGGGATGAGCAGTTCTTC
CSVVSRDEQFF
>TRBJ2-4|TRBV6-1|TRBD2|-
TGTGCCAGCAGTGGACTAGCGGCAATAGACACCAAAAACATTCAGTACTTC
CASSGLAAIDTKNIQYF
>TRBJ2-7|TRBV4-1|TRBD2|-
TGCGCCAGCAGCCAAGTCCCAGCGGGAAAATACGAGCAGTACTTC
CASSQVPAGKYEQYF
>TRBJ1-1|TRBV11-2|TRBD1|once
TGTGCCAGCAGCTCAGGGGGTTACGGGCCTGAAGCTTTCTTT
CASSSGGYGPEAFF
>TRBJ2-6|TRBV6-6|-|-
TGTGCCAGCAGCTCTTTAAGGGCCGGGGCCAACGTCCTGACTTTC
CASSSLRAGANVLTF
>TRBJ2-7|TRBV27|-|-
TGTGCCAGCAGTCTCACGGGACACAGCTCCTACGAGCAGTACTTC
CASSLTGHSSYEQYF
>TRBJ2-6|TRBV29-1|-|-
TGCAGCGTGTGGGACTCTGGGGCCAACGTCCTGACTTTC
CSVWDSGANVLTF
>TRBJ2-3|TRBV7-2|-|-
TGTGCCAGCAGCTTAGCAGGGGAGGCAGGGGCATCAGATACGCAGTATTTT
CASSLAGEAGASDTQYF
>TRBJ2-7|TRBV7-9|-|-
TGTGCCAGCAGGGGGCTGACCGACGAGCAGTACTTC
CASRGLTDEQYF
>TRBJ2-1|TRBV7-6|-|-
TGTGCCAGCAGCCCTGATAAAAATGAGCAGTTCTTC
CASSPDKNEQFF